This T cell receptor (beta chain) is drawn from a study of beta chain features in type 1 diabetes. Whole-study findings and limits: The VDJ junctions of type 1 diabetes patients carried fewer insertions and more deletions. The study found that naive, central memory and Treg TCRB repertoires appeared more similar in patients than in healthy donors. Whether HLA type influences TCRB rearrangement remained unresolved here. Researchers report that Type 1 diabetes patients had moderately but significantly shorter TCRB CDR3s across all four CD4+ subsets.

Over 95% purity was reached by all sorted populations. A word on this clone: Antigen unknown.

The CDR3 extends over 17 amino acids. From germline, CDR1 is SGHDT and CDR2 YYEEEE. After removal of 2 bases from V and 3 bases from J, the junction contained 11 bases not matched to a gene. Expressed TCRB transcripts were sequenced because the entire RNA isolate underwent reverse transcription. TCRdb's copy holds only in-frame clones and misses some; the assay was immunoSEQ multiplex PCR. Here the sample spans a few hundred thousand clones, 15% being singletons. The sequencing sample was made of naive CD4+ T cells from blood. The rearrangement links TRBV5-6 to TRBJ1-5; 7 bases align to TRBD1. The source is a man younger than 35 with type 1 diabetes. The CDR3 DNA is TGTGCCAGCAGCTTATTAAGGGGGCGACAGTCCAATCAGCCCCAGCATTTT. Amino acids: CASSLLRGRQSNQPQHF.